Shown below are 10 T cell receptor beta chains from a single sample sequenced in a study of blood T cells in healthy people across ages. Next came a second PCR, run for about 6 to 12 cycles, which used a sample-barcoded 5' primer along with a J-beta primer mix. TCRdb re-called the 5' RACE reads with MiXCR, one entry per CDR3 protein. The sample records about 1.4 million distinct CDR3 sequences, around 59% being singletons. Sequenced input: blood. Every receptor here comes from a man between 18 and 35 years old in good health.

The CDR3 here is CASSLITGRHSYEQYF. CDR3 sequence (DNA): TGTGCCAGCAGCTTGATAACAGGCAGACACTCCTACGAGCAGTACTTC. This sequence joins TRBV5-6 and TRBJ2-7; D might be TRBD1 (5 bases). The CDR3 is 16 residues long. The germline V and J ends were trimmed by 1 base and 0 bases, with 14 bases remaining between them. In germline, CDR1 is SGHDT, CDR2 YYEEEE.

The V and J genes are TRBV5-1 and TRBJ1-1; 10 bases are shared with TRBD1. With V trimmed by 4 bases and J by 3 bases, 6 bases remained unmatched. Germline V gene lookup returns CDR1 SGHRS and CDR2 YFSETQ. The CDR3 covers 15 residues. The CDR3 bases are TGCGCCAGCAGCCCCCTGACAGGGGGCTACACTGAAGCTTTCTTT. Protein sequence: CASSPLTGGYTEAFF. Looking up the rest from reference TRBV5-1 and TRBJ1-1 gives the full variable domain: KAGVTQTPRYLIKTRGQQVTLSCSPISGHRSVSWYQQTPGQGLQFLFEYFSETQRNKGNFPGRFSGRQFSNSRSEMNVSTLELGDSALYLCASSPLTGGYTEAFFGQGTRLTVV.

This clonotype was seen a single time. The rearrangement uses TRBV11-2 and TRBJ1-2; 9 positions match TRBD1. J gave up 4 bases and V 4 bases, and 4 bases lay outside the gene matches. In germline, CDR1 is SGHAT, CDR2 FQNNGV. The CDR3 is 14 amino acids. CDR3 in DNA: TGTGCCAGCAGCTCTACAGGGGGCGCCTATGGCTACACCTTC. Protein product: CASSSTGGAYGYTF.

In this sample, this clonotype turned up a few times. The rearrangement joins TRBV6-2 or TRBV6-3 to TRBJ2-7; D gene uncertain. V gave up 2 bases and J gave up 3 bases, with 14 bases separating them. CDR3 size: 15 residues. Looked up from germline, CDR1 is MNHEY and CDR2 is SVGEGT. CDR3 region: CASSYRPGGNYEQYF. In DNA, the CDR3 is TGTGCCAGCAGTTACCGACCAGGCGGAAACTACGAGCAGTACTTC.

The J gene is TRBJ1-5, the V gene TRBV6-5; maybe TRBD1 (5 bases). There are 13 residues in the CDR3. Per the germline V gene, CDR1 is MNHEY and CDR2 is SVGAGI. Trimming removed 4 bases from V and 4 bases from J, with 8 bases in between. The CDR3 sequence: CASSSGTNQPQHF. DNA of the CDR3: TGTGCCAGCAGTTCCGGGACGAATCAGCCCCAGCATTTT.

The chain combines TRBV7-8 with TRBJ2-7; 10 bases match TRBD2. This CDR3 is built from 16 residues. After removal of 1 base from V and 0 bases from J, the junction contained 3 bases not matched to a gene. Per the germline V gene, CDR1 is SGHVS and CDR2 is FQNEAQ. The chain's CDR3 is CASSLVAGGVSYEQYF. The CDR3 DNA reads as TGTGCCAGCAGCTTAGTAGCGGGGGGAGTCTCCTACGAGCAGTACTTC.

This clonotype occurred a few times. The gene calls are TRBV20-1 and TRBJ2-5; 14 nucleotides line up with TRBD2. V gave up 6 bases and J gave up 1 base; unmatched junction bases: 7. This CDR3 is 16 amino acids long. Germline CDR1 DFQATT, CDR2 SNEGSKA (reference sequence). The CDR3 region is CSAETSGRARQETQYF. CDR3 DNA: TGCAGTGCCGAGACTAGCGGGAGGGCCCGCCAAGAGACCCAGTACTTC.

V gene TRBV6-5 combines with J gene TRBJ2-1; a weak D match, TRBD1 (5 bases). Germline lookup yields CDR1 MNHEY and CDR2 SVGAGI. This CDR3 is built from 16 residues. Trimming cost V 5 bases and J 0 bases, with 14 bases left between them. Written as DNA, the CDR3 is TGTGCCAGCAGTCCGTCGACAGTAATCTCCTACAATGAGCAGTTCTTC. Translation gives CASSPSTVISYNEQFF.

Note on this clonotype: The junction departs from germline at one end; a sequencing error may be responsible. The chain links TRBV4-1 to TRBJ1-4; D uncertain. Germline V CDR1 and CDR2: MGHRA, YSYEKL. The CDR3 extends over 15 amino acids. The CDR3 nucleotides are TGCGCCAGCAACCAAGAGCGAACAAGTGATGAAAAACTGTTTTTT. Translation: CASNQERTSDEKLFF.

J is TRBJ1-1 and V is TRBV3-1; no definite D call. The CDR3 runs 13 residues. V was pared by 6 bases and J by 5 bases, with 13 bases between. CDR1 LGHDT and CDR2 YNNKEL come from the germline V gene (reference sequence). The CDR3 DNA reads as TGTGCCAGCAGATCCTCAGGTAGGACTGAAGCTTTCTTT. Its translation: CASRSSGRTEAFF. Full variable domain (rest looked up from reference TRBV3-1 and TRBJ1-1): DTAVSQTPKYLVTQMGNDKSIKCEQNLGHDTMYWYKQDSKKFLKIMFSYNNKELIINETVPNRFSPKSPDKAHLNLHINSLELGDSAVYFCASRSSGRTEAFFGQGTRLTVV.